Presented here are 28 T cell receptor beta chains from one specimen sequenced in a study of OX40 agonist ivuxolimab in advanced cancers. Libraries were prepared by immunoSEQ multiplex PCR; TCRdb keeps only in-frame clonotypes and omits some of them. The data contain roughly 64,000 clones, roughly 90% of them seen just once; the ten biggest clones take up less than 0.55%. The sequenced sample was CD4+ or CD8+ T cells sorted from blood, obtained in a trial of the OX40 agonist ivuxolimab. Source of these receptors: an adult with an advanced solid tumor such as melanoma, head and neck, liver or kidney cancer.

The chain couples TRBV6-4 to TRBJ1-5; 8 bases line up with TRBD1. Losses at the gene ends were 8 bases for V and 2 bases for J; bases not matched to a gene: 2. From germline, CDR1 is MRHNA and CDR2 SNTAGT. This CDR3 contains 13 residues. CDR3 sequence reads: CASPDRGNQPQHF. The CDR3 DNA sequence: TGTGCCAGCCCGGACAGGGGCAATCAGCCCCAGCATTTT.

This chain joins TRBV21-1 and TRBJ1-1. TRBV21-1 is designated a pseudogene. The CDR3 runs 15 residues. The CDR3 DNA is TGTGCCAGCAGCAGGGGACGGAGGGTCCACACTGAAGCTTTCTTT. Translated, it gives CASSRGRRVHTEAFF.

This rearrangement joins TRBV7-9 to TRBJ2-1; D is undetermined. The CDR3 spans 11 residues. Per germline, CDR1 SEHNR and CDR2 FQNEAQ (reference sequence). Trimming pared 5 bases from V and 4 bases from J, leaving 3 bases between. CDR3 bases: TGTGCCAGCAGCGGGTACAATGAGCAGTTCTTC. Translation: CASSGYNEQFF.

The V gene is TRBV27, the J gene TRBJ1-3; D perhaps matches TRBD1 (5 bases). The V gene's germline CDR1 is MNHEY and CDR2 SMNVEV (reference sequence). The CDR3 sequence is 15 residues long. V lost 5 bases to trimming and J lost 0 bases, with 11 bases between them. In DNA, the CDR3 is TGTGCCAGCAGTCTTACAGGAGTCTCTGGAAACACCATATATTTT. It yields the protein CASSLTGVSGNTIYF.

The CDR3 loop reads CASSRRQGGRTEAFF. Here the CDR3 DNA reads TGTGCCAGCTCCCGGAGACAGGGGGGCCGCACTGAAGCTTTCTTT. The gene calls are TRBV18 and TRBJ1-1; 9 nucleotides align to TRBD1. The V gene's germline CDR1 is KGHSH and CDR2 LQKENI. This CDR3 region has 15 residues. V lost 6 bases and J lost 4; bases outside the gene matches: 9.

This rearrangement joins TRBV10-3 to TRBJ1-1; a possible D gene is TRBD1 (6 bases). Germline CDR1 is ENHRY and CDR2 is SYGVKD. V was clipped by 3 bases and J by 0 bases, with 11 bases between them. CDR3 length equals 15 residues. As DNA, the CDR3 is TGTGCCATCAGTGAAGGGGGGCAGGTGAACACTGAAGCTTTCTTT. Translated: CAISEGGQVNTEAFF.

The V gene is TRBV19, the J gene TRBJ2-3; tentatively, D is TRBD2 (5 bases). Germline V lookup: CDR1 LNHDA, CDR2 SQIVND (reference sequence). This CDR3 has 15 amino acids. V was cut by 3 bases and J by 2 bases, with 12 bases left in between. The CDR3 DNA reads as TGTGCCAGTAGTATTGGGAGCGCAACCACAGATACGCAGTATTTT. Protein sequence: CASSIGSATTDTQYF.

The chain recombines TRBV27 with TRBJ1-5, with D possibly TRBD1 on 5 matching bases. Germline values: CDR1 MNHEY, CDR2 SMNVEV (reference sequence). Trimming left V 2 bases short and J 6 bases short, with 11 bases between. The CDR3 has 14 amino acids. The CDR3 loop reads CASSLKAGPQPQHF. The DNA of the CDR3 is TGTGCCAGCAGTTTAAAGGCAGGGCCTCAGCCCCAGCATTTT.

The CDR3 spells CASSEAWTGSYGYTF. The CDR3 region has the DNA TGTGCCAGCAGTGAAGCCTGGACAGGGTCCTATGGCTACACCTTC. V and J are TRBV6-1 and TRBJ1-2, with 8 bases aligning to TRBD1. Germline V gene sequence: CDR1 MNHNS, CDR2 SASEGT. The V and J ends lost 0 bases and 4 bases, in that order; junction bases with no gene match: 4. The CDR3 consists of 15 residues.

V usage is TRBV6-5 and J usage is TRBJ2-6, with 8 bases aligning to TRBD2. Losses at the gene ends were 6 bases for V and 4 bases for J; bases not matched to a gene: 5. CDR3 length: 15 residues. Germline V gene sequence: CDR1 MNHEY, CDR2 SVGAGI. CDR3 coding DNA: TGTGCCAGCAGACCGCGGGGGGCCGGGGCCAACGTCCTGACTTTC. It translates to CASRPRGAGANVLTF.

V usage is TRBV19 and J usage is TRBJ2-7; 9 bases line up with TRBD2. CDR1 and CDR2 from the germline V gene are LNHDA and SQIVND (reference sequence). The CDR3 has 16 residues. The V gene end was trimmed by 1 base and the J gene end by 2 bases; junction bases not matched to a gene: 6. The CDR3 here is CASSIGTAGGPYEQYF. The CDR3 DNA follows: TGTGCCAGTAGTATAGGAACCGCGGGAGGGCCCTACGAGCAGTACTTC. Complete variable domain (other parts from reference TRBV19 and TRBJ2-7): DGGITQSPKYLFRKEGQNVTLSCEQNLNHDAMYWYRQDPGQGLRLIYYSQIVNDFQKGDIAEGYSVSREKKESFPLTVTSAQKNPTAFYLCASSIGTAGGPYEQYFGPGTRLTVT.

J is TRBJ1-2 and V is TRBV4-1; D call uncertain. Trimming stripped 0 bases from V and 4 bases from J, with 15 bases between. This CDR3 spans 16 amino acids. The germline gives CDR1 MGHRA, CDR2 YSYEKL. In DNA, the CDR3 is TGCGCCAGCAGCCAAGAATCCCCCGGCAGGCTCTATGGCTACACCTTC. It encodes CASSQESPGRLYGYTF.

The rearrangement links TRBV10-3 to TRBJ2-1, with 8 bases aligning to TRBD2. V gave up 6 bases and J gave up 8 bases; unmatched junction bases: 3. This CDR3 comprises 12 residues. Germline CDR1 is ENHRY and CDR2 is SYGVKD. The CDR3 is CAISEAGDEQFF. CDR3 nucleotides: TGTGCCATCAGCGAAGCGGGAGATGAGCAGTTCTTC.

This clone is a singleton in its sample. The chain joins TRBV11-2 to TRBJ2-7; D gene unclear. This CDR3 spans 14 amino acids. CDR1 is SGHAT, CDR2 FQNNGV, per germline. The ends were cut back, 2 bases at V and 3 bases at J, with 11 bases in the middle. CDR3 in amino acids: CASSLTMSHYEQYF. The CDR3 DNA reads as TGTGCCAGCAGCTTAACAATGTCGCACTACGAGCAGTACTTC. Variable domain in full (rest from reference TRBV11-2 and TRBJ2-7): EAGVAQSPRYKIIEKRQSVAFWCNPISGHATLYWYQQILGQGPKLLIQFQNNGVVDDSQLPKDRFSAERLKGVDSTLKIQPAKLEDSAVYLCASSLTMSHYEQYFGPGTRLTVT.

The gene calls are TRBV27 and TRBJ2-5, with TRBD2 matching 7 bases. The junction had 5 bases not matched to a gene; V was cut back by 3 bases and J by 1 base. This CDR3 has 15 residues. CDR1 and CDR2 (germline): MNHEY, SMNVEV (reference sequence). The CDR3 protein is CASSFNSGSQETQYF. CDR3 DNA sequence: TGTGCCAGCAGTTTCAATAGCGGGTCCCAAGAGACCCAGTACTTC.

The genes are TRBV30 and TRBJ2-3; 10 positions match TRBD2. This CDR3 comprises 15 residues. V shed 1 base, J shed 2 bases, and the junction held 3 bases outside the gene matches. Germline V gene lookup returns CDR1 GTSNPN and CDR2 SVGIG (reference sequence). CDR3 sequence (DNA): TGTGCCTGGAGTGCTCTAGCGGGAGTCACAGATACGCAGTATTTT. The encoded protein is CAWSALAGVTDTQYF.

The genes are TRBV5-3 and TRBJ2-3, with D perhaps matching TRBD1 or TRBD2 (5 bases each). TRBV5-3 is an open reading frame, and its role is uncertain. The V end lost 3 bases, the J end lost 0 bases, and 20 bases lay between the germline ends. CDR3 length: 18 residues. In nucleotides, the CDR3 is TGTGCCAGAAGCTCTGGGACGCCCGTTTTCGAGAGCACAGATACGCAGTATTTT. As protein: CARSSGTPVFESTDTQYF.

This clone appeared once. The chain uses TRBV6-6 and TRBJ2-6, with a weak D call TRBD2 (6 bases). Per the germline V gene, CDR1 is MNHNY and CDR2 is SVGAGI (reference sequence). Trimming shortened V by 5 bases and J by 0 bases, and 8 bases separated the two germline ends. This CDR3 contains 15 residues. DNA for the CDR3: TGTGCCAGCAGTACCGGGGGCTCTGGGGCCAACGTCCTGACTTTC. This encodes CASSTGGSGANVLTF.

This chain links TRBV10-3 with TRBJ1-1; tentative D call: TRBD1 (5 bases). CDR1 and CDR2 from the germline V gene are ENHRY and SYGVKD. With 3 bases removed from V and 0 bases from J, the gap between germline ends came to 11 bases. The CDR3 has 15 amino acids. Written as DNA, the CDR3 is TGTGCCATCAGTGATGCCCAGGGAATGAACACTGAAGCTTTCTTT. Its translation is CAISDAQGMNTEAFF.

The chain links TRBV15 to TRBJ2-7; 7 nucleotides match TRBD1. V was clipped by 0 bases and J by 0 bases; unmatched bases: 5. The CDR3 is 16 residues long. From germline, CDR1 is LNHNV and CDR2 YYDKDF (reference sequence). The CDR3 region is CATSRDPRQGSYEQYF. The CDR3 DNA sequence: TGTGCCACCAGCAGAGATCCCAGACAGGGCTCCTACGAGCAGTACTTC.

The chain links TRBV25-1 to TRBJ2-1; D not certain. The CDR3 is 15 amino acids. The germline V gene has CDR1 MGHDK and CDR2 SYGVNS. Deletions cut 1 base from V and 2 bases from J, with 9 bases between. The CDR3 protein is CASSELEHPYNEQFF. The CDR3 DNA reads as TGTGCCAGCAGTGAATTGGAGCACCCCTACAATGAGCAGTTCTTC.

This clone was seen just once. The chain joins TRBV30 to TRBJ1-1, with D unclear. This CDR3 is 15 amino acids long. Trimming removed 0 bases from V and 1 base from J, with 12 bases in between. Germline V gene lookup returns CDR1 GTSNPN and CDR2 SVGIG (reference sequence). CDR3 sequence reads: CAWSVRRGKNTEAFF. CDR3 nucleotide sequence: TGTGCCTGGAGTGTACGACGGGGAAAGAACACTGAAGCTTTCTTT.

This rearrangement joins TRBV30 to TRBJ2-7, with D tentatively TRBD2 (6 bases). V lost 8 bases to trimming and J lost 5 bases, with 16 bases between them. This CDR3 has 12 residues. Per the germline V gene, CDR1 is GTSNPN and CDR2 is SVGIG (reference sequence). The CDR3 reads CAGAEGAHEQYF. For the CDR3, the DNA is TGTGCCGGGGCGGAGGGTGCCCACGAGCAGTACTTC.

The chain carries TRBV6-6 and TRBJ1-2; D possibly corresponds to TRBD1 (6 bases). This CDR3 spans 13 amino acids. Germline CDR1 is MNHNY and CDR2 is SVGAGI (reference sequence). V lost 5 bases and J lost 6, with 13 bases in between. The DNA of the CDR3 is TGTGCCAGCAGTGTACAGGGACTGAATGGCTACACCTTC. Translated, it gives CASSVQGLNGYTF.

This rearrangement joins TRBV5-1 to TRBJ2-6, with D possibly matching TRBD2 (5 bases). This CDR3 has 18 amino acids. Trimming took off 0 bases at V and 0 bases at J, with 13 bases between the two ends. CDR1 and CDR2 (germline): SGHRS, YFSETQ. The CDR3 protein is CASSLGAGASSGANVLTF. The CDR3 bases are TGCGCCAGCAGCTTGGGGGCGGGCGCTTCCTCTGGGGCCAACGTCCTGACTTTC.

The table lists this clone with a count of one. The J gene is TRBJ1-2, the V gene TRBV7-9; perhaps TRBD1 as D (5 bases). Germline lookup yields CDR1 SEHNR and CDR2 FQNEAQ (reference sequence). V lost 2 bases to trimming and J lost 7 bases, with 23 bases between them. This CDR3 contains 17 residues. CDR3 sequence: CASSLYPGIPPYGGYTF. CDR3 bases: TGTGCCAGCAGCTTATATCCAGGGATACCGCCCTACGGTGGCTACACCTTC.

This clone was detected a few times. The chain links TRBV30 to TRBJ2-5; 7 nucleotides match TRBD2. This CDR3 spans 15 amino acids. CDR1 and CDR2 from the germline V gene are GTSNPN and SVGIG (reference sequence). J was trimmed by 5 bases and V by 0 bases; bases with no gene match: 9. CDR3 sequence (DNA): TGTGCCTGGAGTGTAGGCACGGGAGGCTCGGAGACCCAGTACTTC. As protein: CAWSVGTGGSETQYF.

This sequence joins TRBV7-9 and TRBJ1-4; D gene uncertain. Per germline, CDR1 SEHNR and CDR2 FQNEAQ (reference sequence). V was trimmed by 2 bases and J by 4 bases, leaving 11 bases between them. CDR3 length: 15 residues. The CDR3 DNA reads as TGTGCCAGCAGCTTAAAGGGTGGAGGTAATGAAAAACTGTTTTTT. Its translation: CASSLKGGGNEKLFF.